The 23 T cell receptor beta chains given below trace back to one sample, sequenced in a study of cytomegalovirus exposure and HLA in healthy donors. The PCR made use of 60 Vbeta and 13 Jbeta primers. Here immunoSEQ multiplex PCR was the method, and the copy in TCRdb shows in-frame clones only, minus some. Of about 110,000 clones listed, under 85% were seen once; the top ten hold approximately 1.3%. The sample was PBMCs. These receptors were taken from a man aged 25 to 40 in good health and CMV-seronegative.

The chain recombines TRBV13 with TRBJ1-1; 12 nucleotides match TRBD1. V gave up 5 bases and J gave up 11 bases; unmatched junction bases: 15. The germline gives CDR1 PRHDT, CDR2 FYEKMQ (reference sequence). The CDR3 extends over 16 amino acids. In nucleotides, the CDR3 is TGTGCCAGCAGCCCACCAGGAGGGACAGGGGGCTCGGTGGCTTTCTTT. It encodes CASSPPGGTGGSVAFF.

The V call is TRBV25-1, the J call TRBJ1-3; no clear D gene. The ends were cut back, 5 bases at V and 9 bases at J, with 11 bases in the middle. The CDR3 length is 12 residues. Germline V lookup: CDR1 MGHDK, CDR2 SYGVNS. CDR3 sequence: CASSNRGSTIYF. The CDR3 DNA follows: TGTGCCAGCAGTAACCGTGGTAGCACCATATATTTT.

The chain has TRBV5-1 and TRBJ2-3; 11 nucleotides align to TRBD2. CDR1 SGHRS and CDR2 YFSETQ come from the germline V gene. The J segment lost 3 bases and the V segment lost 5 bases, leaving 8 bases of the junction unmatched. This CDR3 spans 16 amino acids. The CDR3 DNA reads as TGCGCCAGCAGTCTAACGGCTAGCGGGGGGACAGATACGCAGTATTTT. Protein: CASSLTASGGTDTQYF.

This chain joins TRBV5-8 and TRBJ2-3, with 8 bases matching TRBD1. In germline, CDR1 is SGHTS, CDR2 YDEGEE. V trimming: 0 bases; J trimming: 4 bases; junction bases outside the gene matches: 4. CDR3 length equals 15 residues. The CDR3 DNA is TGTGCCAGCAGCTTGGCTGGACAGGGTGCAGATACGCAGTATTTT. It specifies CASSLAGQGADTQYF.

The chain combines TRBV6-1 with TRBJ1-1; the D is unclear. Per the germline V gene, CDR1 is MNHNS and CDR2 is SASEGT. The germline V and J ends were trimmed by 0 bases and 11 bases, with 19 bases remaining between them. The CDR3 totals 15 residues. The CDR3 sequence is CASSEAGSPGRRAFF. CDR3 coding DNA: TGTGCCAGCAGTGAAGCGGGGAGCCCGGGAAGACGTGCTTTCTTT.

The V gene is TRBV15, the J gene TRBJ2-3; TRBD2 matches at 8 bases. The trim removed 0 bases at V and 5 bases at J, leaving 10 bases unmatched. CDR1 and CDR2 from the germline V gene are LNHNV and YYDKDF (reference sequence). The CDR3 length is 17 residues. The CDR3, as DNA: TGTGCCACCAGCAGAGATTCACCCGGGGGGGCCCAAGATACGCAGTATTTT. This translates into CATSRDSPGGAQDTQYF. Filled out from reference TRBV15 and TRBJ2-3, the complete variable domain reads DAMVIQNPRYQVTQFGKPVTLSCSQTLNHNVMYWYQQKSSQAPKLLFHYYDKDFNNEADTPDNFQSRRPNTSFCFLDIRSPGLGDTAMYLCATSRDSPGGAQDTQYFGPGTRLTVL.

The chain employs TRBV5-4 and TRBJ1-6, with 7 bases fitting TRBD1. The CDR3 is 15 amino acids. The germline gives CDR1 SGHNT, CDR2 YYREEE (reference sequence). V lost 0 bases and J lost 8; bases outside the gene matches: 5. The CDR3 loop reads CASSLATGFDSPLHF. In DNA form, the CDR3 reads TGTGCCAGCAGCTTGGCGACAGGGTTTGATTCACCCCTCCACTTT.

As DNA, the CDR3 is TGTGCCAGCAGCTTAGAAGGAGAGGGTGGACGCGCCTCCTACAATGAGCAGTTCTTC. Protein sequence: CASSLEGEGGRASYNEQFF. The rearrangement joins TRBV7-8 to TRBJ2-1; possible D gene TRBD2, 5 bases. Looked up from germline, CDR1 is SGHVS and CDR2 is FQNEAQ. V gave up 1 base and J gave up 0 bases, with 19 bases separating them. This CDR3 is built from 19 residues.

There are a few counts of this clone. The chain couples TRBV5-4 to TRBJ2-7; D possibly corresponds to TRBD1 (5 bases). Between the trimmed V and J ends, which lost 0 bases and 0 bases, there was a span of 7 bases. CDR1 is SGHNT, CDR2 YYREEE, per germline (reference sequence). CDR3 size: 14 residues. The CDR3 nucleotides are TGTGCCAGCAGCTTGGACAGGAGCTCCTACGAGCAGTACTTC. The encoded protein is CASSLDRSSYEQYF.

V gene TRBV9 combines with J gene TRBJ1-5, with D maybe TRBD1 (5 bases). The CDR3 has 17 residues. Germline V lookup: CDR1 SGDLS, CDR2 YYNGEE. V dropped 3 bases and J dropped 0 bases, with 16 bases sitting between them. CDR3 sequence: CASSGGAGPYSNQPQHF. The CDR3 DNA reads TGTGCCAGCAGCGGTGGGGCAGGACCTTATAGCAATCAGCCCCAGCATTTT. Full variable domain (rest looked up from reference TRBV9 and TRBJ1-5): DSGVTQTPKHLITATGQRVTLRCSPRSGDLSVYWYQQSLDQGLQFLIQYYNGEERAKGNILERFSAQQFPDLHSELNLSSLELGDSALYFCASSGGAGPYSNQPQHFGDGTRLSIL.

This chain joins TRBV11-2 and TRBJ2-7; perhaps TRBD2 as D (6 bases). Germline loops: CDR1 SGHAT, CDR2 FQNNGV. V dropped 4 bases and J dropped 4 bases, with 14 bases sitting between them. The CDR3 is 14 amino acids. CDR3 sequence reads: CASSYLGGLYEQYF. The DNA of the CDR3 is TGTGCCAGCAGCTACTTGGGGGGTTTATACGAGCAGTACTTC.

The chain has TRBV6-5 and TRBJ1-2, with a possible D match to TRBD1 (6 bases). CDR1 MNHEY and CDR2 SVGAGI come from the germline V gene. The V gene lost 0 bases and the J gene lost 5 bases, with 13 bases spanning the gap. The CDR3 sequence is 15 residues long. The CDR3 is CASSYSEDRGYGYTF. The CDR3, as DNA: TGTGCCAGCAGTTACTCGGAGGACAGAGGATATGGCTACACCTTC.

J is TRBJ2-7 and V is TRBV2, with D uncertain. Germline lookup yields CDR1 SNHLY and CDR2 FYNNEI. The ends were cut back, 6 bases at V and 3 bases at J, with 6 bases in the middle. There are 11 residues in the CDR3. The CDR3: CASRGNYEQYF. The DNA of the CDR3 is TGTGCCAGCAGGGGCAACTACGAGCAGTACTTC.

The gene calls are TRBV2 and TRBJ2-7, with TRBD1 matching 9 bases. V gave up 1 base and J gave up 3 bases; unmatched junction bases: 4. Looked up from germline, CDR1 is SNHLY and CDR2 is FYNNEI. CDR3 length: 15 amino acids. CDR3 in DNA: TGTGCCAGCAGTGAAGAGGGGGACAGGGTCTACGAGCAGTACTTC. This codes for CASSEEGDRVYEQYF.

The chain carries TRBV6-1 and TRBJ2-3, with TRBD1 matching over 9 bases. There are 14 residues in the CDR3. CDR1 MNHNS and CDR2 SASEGT come from the germline V gene. Trimming cost V 10 bases and J 4 bases; bases outside gene matches: 9. In DNA, the CDR3 is TGTGCCACCTACGACAGGGGGTCGGCAGATACGCAGTATTTT. This translates into CATYDRGSADTQYF.

J is TRBJ2-1 and V is TRBV5-5; D is possibly TRBD1 (6 bases). Trimming pared 5 bases from V and 3 bases from J, leaving 15 bases between. The CDR3 loop spans 15 amino acids. Germline CDR1 and CDR2: SGHKS and YYEKEE (reference sequence). The CDR3 DNA sequence: TGTGCCAGCAGAGGGTGGGGGCTTGGCTACAATGAGCAGTTCTTC. Translated: CASRGWGLGYNEQFF.

V usage is TRBV6-5 and J usage is TRBJ2-3, with D maybe TRBD2 (5 bases). In germline, CDR1 is MNHEY, CDR2 SVGAGI. Between the trimmed V and J ends, which lost 8 bases and 4 bases, there was a span of 13 bases. The CDR3 loop spans 13 amino acids. The chain's CDR3 is CASCRDVADTQYF. The CDR3 nucleotides read TGTGCCAGCTGCCGGGATGTGGCAGATACGCAGTATTTT.

This sequence joins TRBV5-6 and TRBJ2-2, with D perhaps TRBD2 (7 bases). V dropped 3 bases and J dropped 4 bases, with 16 bases sitting between them. Germline values: CDR1 SGHDT, CDR2 YYEEEE. CDR3 length equals 16 residues. CDR3 amino acids: CASSWAGGRVTGELFF. CDR3 sequence (DNA): TGTGCCAGCAGCTGGGCCGGGGGGCGCGTCACCGGGGAGCTGTTTTTT.

The V and J genes are TRBV23-1 and TRBJ1-1; TRBD1 matches at 7 bases. TRBV23-1 carries the ORF label, with uncertain function. There are 15 residues in the CDR3. V dropped 3 bases and J dropped 1; count of bases not matched to a gene: 5. The CDR3 DNA reads as TGCGCCAGCAGTCACGAGGGGGCTGGGAACACTGAAGCTTTCTTT. As protein: CASSHEGAGNTEAFF.

This clone has a single count. The chain links TRBV30 to TRBJ2-5; TRBD2 matches 7 bases. Per the germline V gene, CDR1 is GTSNPN and CDR2 is SVGIG (reference sequence). Trimming removed 3 bases from V and 2 bases from J; junction bases left unmatched: 12. CDR3 length: 16 residues. CDR3 protein: CAWRRGPLAVQETQYF. CDR3 DNA: TGTGCCTGGAGAAGAGGACCGCTAGCGGTTCAAGAGACCCAGTACTTC.

The chain is built from TRBV28 and TRBJ2-5, with 8 bases lining up with TRBD1. V was clipped by 4 bases and J by 5 bases; unmatched bases: 6. CDR3 length: 14 amino acids. Per germline, CDR1 MDHEN and CDR2 SYDVKM. The CDR3 nucleotides are TGTGCCAGCAGTTCAGGACAGGGTGAGGAGACCCAGTACTTC. As protein: CASSSGQGEETQYF.

The gene calls are TRBV11-2 and TRBJ2-1; 9 nucleotides align to TRBD1. The length of the CDR3 is 16 residues. From germline, CDR1 is SGHAT and CDR2 FQNNGV. V lost 0 bases and J lost 9; bases outside the gene matches: 9. The CDR3 is CASSLEPGQGGTEQFF. As DNA, the CDR3 is TGTGCCAGCAGCTTAGAGCCGGGACAGGGAGGTACTGAGCAGTTCTTC.

Only one count was recorded for this clone. The J gene is TRBJ2-2, the V gene TRBV2; 7 bases fit TRBD2. Germline CDR1 is SNHLY and CDR2 is FYNNEI. The J segment lost 4 bases and the V segment lost 7 bases, leaving 3 bases of the junction unmatched. CDR3 length: 13 amino acids. The CDR3 DNA reads TGTGCCAGCAAGGCGGGAGTCACCGGGGAGCTGTTTTTT. Protein sequence: CASKAGVTGELFF.